These T cell receptor beta chains were read from a single sample in a study of blood T cell repertoires in COVID-19. Repertoires were generated with immunoSEQ multiplex PCR, while TCRdb's copy carries only in-frame clones and drops some. The sample includes 250,000 to 350,000 clones, approximately 89% of them seen just once. The sample consisted of peripheral blood. The receptors derive from a woman in her 30s with COVID-19, enrolled during active disease. CDR3s include the opening cysteine and the closing phenylalanine or tryptophan. D genes are given only for firm matches. Rows may omit the clone size; those that give it use once, few, many or a size class.

d_gene: -
j_gene: TRBJ1-6
len: 13
abundance: -
v_gene: TRBV11-2
CDR3aa: CASSFPDSSPLHF
CDR3nt: TGTGCCAGCAGCTTTCCGGACAGTTCACCCCTCCACTTT

d_gene: -
j_gene: TRBJ1-1
len: 13
abundance: -
v_gene: TRBV6-5
CDR3aa: CASSLSLNTEAFF
CDR3nt: TGTGCCAGCAGTCTCTCCTTGAACACTGAAGCTTTCTTT

d_gene: -
j_gene: TRBJ2-1
len: 14
abundance: once
v_gene: TRBV12-1
CDR3aa: CASISSGRGNEQFF
CDR3nt: TGTGCCAGCATCAGTAGCGGGAGGGGAAATGAGCAGTTCTTC

d_gene: -
j_gene: TRBJ2-1
len: 13
abundance: once
v_gene: TRBV19
CDR3aa: CASSLQGNHEQFF
CDR3nt: TGTGCCAGTAGTTTACAGGGAAACCATGAGCAGTTCTTC

d_gene: -
j_gene: TRBJ1-4
len: 16
abundance: once
v_gene: TRBV19
CDR3aa: CASSSGRGRANEKLFF
CDR3nt: TGTGCCAGTAGTTCCGGCAGGGGCAGGGCTAATGAAAAACTGTTTTTT

d_gene: TRBD2
j_gene: TRBJ2-3
len: 15
abundance: -
v_gene: TRBV5-1
CDR3aa: CASSETTSGTDTQYF
CDR3nt: TGCGCCAGCAGCGAAACAACTAGCGGCACAGATACGCAGTATTTT

d_gene: TRBD1
j_gene: TRBJ2-1
len: 16
abundance: -
v_gene: TRBV3-1/TRBV3-2
CDR3aa: CASSQVGTGVDNEQFF
CDR3nt: TGTGCCAGCAGCCAAGTCGGGACAGGGGTAGACAATGAGCAGTTCTTC

d_gene: -
j_gene: TRBJ1-1
len: 16
abundance: -
v_gene: TRBV7-6
CDR3aa: CASSLSPLPMNTEAFF
CDR3nt: TGTGCCAGCAGCTTAAGCCCTCTTCCGATGAACACTGAAGCTTTCTTT

d_gene: TRBD2
j_gene: TRBJ2-3
len: 16
abundance: -
v_gene: TRBV6-5
CDR3aa: CASSSWGGREADTQYF
CDR3nt: TGTGCCAGCAGTTCTTGGGGGGGGAGGGAAGCAGATACGCAGTATTTT

d_gene: -
j_gene: TRBJ1-4
len: 13
abundance: -
v_gene: TRBV19
CDR3aa: CASNDRANEKLFF
CDR3nt: TGTGCCAGCAACGACAGAGCTAATGAAAAACTGTTTTTT

d_gene: -
j_gene: TRBJ1-6
len: 16
abundance: -
v_gene: TRBV15
CDR3aa: CATSRDSSVYNSPLHF
CDR3nt: TGTGCCACCAGCAGAGATAGCTCAGTCTATAATTCACCCCTCCACTTT

d_gene: TRBD1
j_gene: TRBJ1-5
len: 18
abundance: -
v_gene: TRBV7-6
CDR3aa: CASSLTRPGQGSNQPQHF
CDR3nt: TGTGCCAGCAGCTTAACTCGGCCGGGACAGGGGAGCAATCAGCCCCAGCATTTT

d_gene: TRBD1
j_gene: TRBJ1-4
len: 19
abundance: -
v_gene: TRBV7-9
CDR3aa: CASSHPRDRGRGTNEKLFF
CDR3nt: TGTGCCAGCAGCCACCCCCGGGACAGGGGGCGCGGGACTAATGAAAAACTGTTTTTT

d_gene: TRBD2
j_gene: TRBJ2-1
len: 15
abundance: -
v_gene: TRBV6-5
CDR3aa: CATRLGTSGYNEQFF
CDR3nt: TGTGCCACCCGCCTTGGGACTAGCGGATACAATGAGCAGTTCTTC

d_gene: -
j_gene: TRBJ1-1
len: 16
abundance: -
v_gene: TRBV5-1
CDR3aa: CAIPPSETGMNTEAFF
CDR3nt: TGCGCCATCCCTCCAAGTGAGACGGGAATGAACACTGAAGCTTTCTTT

d_gene: TRBD2
j_gene: TRBJ2-7
len: 15
abundance: -
v_gene: TRBV30
CDR3aa: CAWRPLAGPLYEQYF
CDR3nt: TGTGCCTGGAGGCCGCTAGCGGGGCCCTTGTACGAGCAGTACTTC

d_gene: -
j_gene: TRBJ1-1
len: 15
abundance: -
v_gene: TRBV28
CDR3aa: CASSFGALGNTEAFF
CDR3nt: TGTGCCAGCAGTTTCGGCGCCCTAGGGAACACTGAAGCTTTCTTT

d_gene: -
j_gene: TRBJ1-1
len: 16
abundance: -
v_gene: TRBV19
CDR3aa: CASSLTMIPPDTEAFF
CDR3nt: TGTGCCAGTAGCCTAACCATGATTCCACCGGACACTGAAGCTTTCTTT

d_gene: TRBD1
j_gene: TRBJ2-5
len: 13
abundance: -
v_gene: TRBV30
CDR3aa: CAWRAGGAETQYF
CDR3nt: TGTGCCTGGAGGGCAGGGGGCGCGGAGACCCAGTACTTC

d_gene: -
j_gene: TRBJ1-4
len: 13
abundance: few
v_gene: TRBV30
CDR3aa: CAWSGGYNEKLFF
CDR3nt: TGTGCCTGGAGTGGGGGCTATAATGAAAAACTGTTTTTT

d_gene: -
j_gene: TRBJ2-3
len: 16
abundance: -
v_gene: TRBV5-8
CDR3aa: CASSLSGRLDTDTQYF
CDR3nt: TGTGCCAGCAGCTTGTCCGGGAGACTAGACACAGATACGCAGTATTTT

d_gene: -
j_gene: TRBJ2-3
len: 16
abundance: -
v_gene: TRBV19
CDR3aa: CASSIGKQGRTDTQYF
CDR3nt: TGTGCCAGTAGTATAGGTAAACAGGGAAGGACAGATACGCAGTATTTT